Following are 14 T cell receptor beta chains from one sample sequenced in a study of cytomegalovirus exposure and HLA in healthy donors. The PCR used 60 Vbeta and 13 Jbeta primers. Here immunoSEQ multiplex PCR was the method, and the copy in TCRdb shows in-frame clones only, minus some. Its table lists 150,000 to 200,000 clones. What was sequenced was PBMCs. The source is a young woman in good health and CMV-seropositive.

The chain recombines TRBV18 with TRBJ1-1; the match to TRBD1 covers 8 bases. The CDR3 extends over 15 amino acids. Germline V CDR1 and CDR2: KGHSH, LQKENI. V dropped 3 bases and J dropped 1; count of bases not matched to a gene: 4. The CDR3, as DNA: TGTGCCAGCTCACCTCTAACAGGGGGGAACACTGAAGCTTTCTTT. This gives the protein CASSPLTGGNTEAFF.

This chain connects TRBV11-2 to TRBJ1-2; 7 bases line up with TRBD1. The trim removed 5 bases at V and 5 bases at J, leaving 8 bases unmatched. CDR1 and CDR2 from the germline V gene are SGHAT and FQNNGV. The CDR3 contains 14 residues. CDR3 in amino acids: CASSVRQGIYGYTF. CDR3 nucleotide sequence: TGTGCCAGCAGCGTCCGACAGGGAATTTATGGCTACACCTTC.

This chain joins TRBV4-1 and TRBJ1-4; a possible D gene is TRBD1 (5 bases). The CDR3 contains 15 residues. Germline V gives CDR1 MGHRA, CDR2 YSYEKL. V was pared by 1 base and J by 3 bases, with 9 bases between. The CDR3 loop is CASSQGRAPNEKLFF. DNA for the CDR3: TGCGCCAGCAGCCAAGGCAGGGCCCCTAATGAAAAACTGTTTTTT.

The CDR3, as DNA: TGCAGCGTTGAAGCCCCCTGGCGGACTGGAAACACCATATATTTT. This sequence encodes CSVEAPWRTGNTIYF. V usage is TRBV29-1 and J usage is TRBJ1-3; no clear D gene. Trimming pared 1 base from V and 2 bases from J, leaving 12 bases between. CDR1 is SQVTM and CDR2 is ANQGSEA in the germline V gene. The CDR3 contains 15 residues. The full variable domain, rest sourced from reference TRBV29-1 and TRBJ1-3, is SAVISQKPSRDICQRGTSLTIQCQVDSQVTMMFWYRQQPGQSLTLIATANQGSEATYESGFVIDKFPISRPNLTFSTLTVSNMSPEDSSIYLCSVEAPWRTGNTIYFGEGSWLTVV.

The rearrangement joins TRBV11-3 to TRBJ2-5; 9 bases match TRBD2. The J call may not be correct, given that the DNA end is closer to TRBJ2-7. Germline V gene lookup returns CDR1 SGHNT and CDR2 YENEEA. The CDR3 loop spans 15 amino acids. The CDR3 sequence: CASSYGASGDYEQYF. The CDR3 region has the DNA TGTGCCAGCAGCTATGGGGCTAGCGGGGACTACGAGCAGTACTTC.

The chain combines TRBV10-3 with TRBJ1-6; D remains unclear. The germline V and J ends were trimmed by 4 bases and 5 bases, with 12 bases remaining between them. The CDR3 length is 15 residues. Germline CDR1 and CDR2: ENHRY and SYGVKD. The CDR3 is CAISGSTADNSPLHF. The CDR3 nucleotides read TGTGCCATCAGTGGGAGCACGGCGGATAATTCACCCCTCCACTTT.

J is TRBJ1-3 and V is TRBV19, with 10 bases that match TRBD1. CDR3 size: 13 residues. The germline CDR1 and CDR2 sequences are LNHDA and SQIVND (reference sequence). Unmatched junction bases numbered 1, after V lost 9 bases and J lost 2 bases. The CDR3 spells CASGQGAGNTIYF. The CDR3 DNA follows: TGTGCCAGCGGACAGGGGGCTGGAAACACCATATATTTT.

This chain uses TRBV27 with TRBJ2-5; the match to TRBD1 covers 8 bases. The CDR3 has 14 residues. Trimming removed 2 bases from V and 3 bases from J; junction bases left unmatched: 2. Germline CDR1 is MNHEY and CDR2 is SMNVEV (reference sequence). Here the CDR3 reads CASSLTGGEETQYF. The CDR3 DNA sequence: TGTGCCAGCAGTTTAACAGGGGGTGAAGAGACCCAGTACTTC.

With regard to this clone: This CDR3 is also generated by other DNA sequences in the sample. The chain employs TRBV27 and TRBJ1-5; D is perhaps TRBD1 (5 bases). The CDR3 extends over 12 amino acids. Trimming removed 6 bases at V and 2 bases at J, with 5 bases between. CDR1 MNHEY and CDR2 SMNVEV come from the germline V gene (reference sequence). The CDR3: CASRTGNQPQHF. The CDR3 nucleotides are TGTGCCAGCAGGACAGGCAATCAGCCCCAGCATTTT.

The chain employs TRBV7-8 and TRBJ1-5, with a weak D call TRBD1 (6 bases). The CDR3 contains 15 residues. With 7 bases removed from V and 2 bases from J, the gap between germline ends came to 15 bases. The germline gives CDR1 SGHVS, CDR2 FQNEAQ. CDR3 region: CASNNQGYGNQPQHF. The CDR3 DNA reads TGTGCCAGCAACAACCAGGGGTATGGCAATCAGCCCCAGCATTTT.

The rearrangement joins TRBV27 to TRBJ1-5; D perhaps matches TRBD1 (6 bases). The CDR3 extends over 14 amino acids. V was cut by 4 bases and J by 4 bases, with 11 bases left in between. Germline lookup yields CDR1 MNHEY and CDR2 SMNVEV (reference sequence). CDR3 DNA: TGTGCCAGCAGTTCGGCAGGGGAGAATCAGCCCCAGCATTTT. It codes for CASSSAGENQPQHF.

The CDR3 DNA follows: TGTGCCAGCAGTTACTCATTCGGGGCTGAAGCTTTCTTT. The encoded protein is CASSYSFGAEAFF. The rearrangement uses TRBV6-5 and TRBJ1-1; no firm D call. Germline V gene lookup returns CDR1 MNHEY and CDR2 SVGAGI. This CDR3 region has 13 residues. V was shortened by 0 bases and J by 6 bases, with 8 bases between the two germline ends.

The V call is TRBV5-5, the J call TRBJ2-1, with a weak D call TRBD2 (6 bases). The CDR3 contains 15 residues. Germline loops: CDR1 SGHKS, CDR2 YYEKEE (reference sequence). Trimming cost V 1 base and J 2 bases, with 10 bases left between them. CDR3 sequence reads: CASSLLRGTYNEQFF. The CDR3 nucleotides are TGTGCCAGCAGCTTGTTGCGGGGTACCTACAATGAGCAGTTCTTC. Full variable domain (outside the CDR3, taken from reference TRBV5-5 and TRBJ2-1): DAGVTQSPTHLIKTRGQQVTLRCSPISGHKSVSWYQQVLGQGPQFIFQYYEKEERGRGNFPDRFSARQFPNYSSELNVNALLLGDSALYLCASSLLRGTYNEQFFGPGTRLTVL.

The chain is built from TRBV27 and TRBJ1-1; D is perhaps TRBD1 (5 bases). V was pared by 5 bases and J by 0 bases, with 22 bases between. Germline V gene data show CDR1 as MNHEY and CDR2 as SMNVEV (reference sequence). This CDR3 contains 18 residues. CDR3 bases: TGTGCCAGCAGTGAGTTGACAGCTCTCTATGGTATGAACACTGAAGCTTTCTTT. This gives the protein CASSELTALYGMNTEAFF.